This TCR beta chain appears in the sequencing data of a study of cytomegalovirus exposure and HLA in healthy donors. The V and J ends lost 7 bases and 2 bases, in that order; junction bases with no gene match: 9. The germline gives CDR1 SGHRS, CDR2 YFSETQ. There are 15 residues in the CDR3. Both 60 Vbeta primers and 13 Jbeta primers went into the PCR. Measured with immunoSEQ multiplex PCR; TCRdb has only the in-frame clones, and not every one. The table lists some 110,000 clones, roughly 82% of them singletons. Study-level findings and limits: Later on, analysis showed that most CMV-associated TCR beta chains appeared to be HLA-restricted. CMV serostatus was the only immune exposure information that was available. Other equally common chains were less clonally expanded than HLA-associated TCR beta chains, a later analysis showed. The authors later found TCR association rates varying by HLA locus, with DRB1 most and HLA-C fewest.

As for this clone: The antigen is not known.

This chain links TRBV5-1 with TRBJ2-1, with TRBD1 matching over 7 bases. What was sequenced was PBMCs. This receptor was identified in a woman in her thirties or forties in good health and CMV-seropositive. CDR3 nucleotide sequence: TGCGCCAGCCGCACGGGGACAGCTGCCTACAATGAGCAGTTCTTC. Translating it yields CASRTGTAAYNEQFF.